The source of this T cell receptor (beta chain) is a study of blood T cell repertoires in COVID-19. Study details: T cells, B-cell-depleted T cells, or PBMCs provided the cDNA or gDNA that served as material.

V was clipped by 5 bases and J by 4 bases; unmatched bases: 11. From germline, CDR1 is MNHEY and CDR2 SMNVEV (reference sequence). The CDR3 has 15 amino acids. The data were produced by immunoSEQ multiplex PCR, yet TCRdb's version contains in-frame clones alone and is incomplete. The data show approximately 120,000 clones, about 87% seen once. The specimen sequenced was peripheral blood. The TCR was taken from a human donor in a cohort sampled during active COVID-19. V gene TRBV27 combines with J gene TRBJ2-7; 7 bases match TRBD1. The CDR3 loop is CASSAKTGRRYEQYF. The CDR3 DNA reads as TGTGCCAGCAGTGCCAAGACAGGGCGAAGGTACGAGCAGTACTTC.